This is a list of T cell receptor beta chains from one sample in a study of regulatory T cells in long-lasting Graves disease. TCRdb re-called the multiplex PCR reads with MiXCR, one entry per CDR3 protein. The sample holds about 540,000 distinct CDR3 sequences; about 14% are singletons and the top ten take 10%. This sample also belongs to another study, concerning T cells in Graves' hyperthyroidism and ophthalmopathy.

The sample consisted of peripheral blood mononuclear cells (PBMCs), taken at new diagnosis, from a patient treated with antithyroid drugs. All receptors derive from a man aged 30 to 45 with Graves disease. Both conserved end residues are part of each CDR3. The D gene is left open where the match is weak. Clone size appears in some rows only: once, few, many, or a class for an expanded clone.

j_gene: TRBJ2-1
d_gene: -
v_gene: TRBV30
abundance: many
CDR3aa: CAWTNWNEQFF
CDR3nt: TGTGCCTGGACTAATTGGAATGAGCAGTTCTTC

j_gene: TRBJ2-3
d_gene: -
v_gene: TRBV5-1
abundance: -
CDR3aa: CASVWSGITDTQYF
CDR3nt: TGCGCCAGCGTGTGGAGCGGAATCACAGATACGCAGTATTTT

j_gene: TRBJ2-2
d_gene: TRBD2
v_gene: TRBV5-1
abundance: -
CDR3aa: CASSLRVAGEDGELFF
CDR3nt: TGCGCCAGCAGCTTGAGGGTAGCGGGAGAGGACGGGGAGCTGTTTTTT

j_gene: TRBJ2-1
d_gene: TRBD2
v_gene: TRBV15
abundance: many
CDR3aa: CATSQREAYNEQFF
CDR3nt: TGTGCCACCAGTCAGCGGGAGGCCTACAATGAGCAGTTCTTC

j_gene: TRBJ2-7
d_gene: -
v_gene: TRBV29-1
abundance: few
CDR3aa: CSVELPDRRTYEQYF
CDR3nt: TGCAGCGTTGAACTTCCGGACAGACGAACCTACGAGCAGTACTTC

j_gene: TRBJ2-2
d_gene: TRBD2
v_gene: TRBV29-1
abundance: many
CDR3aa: CSVTSGRANGELFF
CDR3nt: TGCAGCGTTACTAGCGGGAGGGCCAACGGGGAGCTGTTTTTT

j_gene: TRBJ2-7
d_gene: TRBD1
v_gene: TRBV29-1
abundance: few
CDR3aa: CSVEMGQVAYEQYF
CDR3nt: TGCAGCGTTGAAATGGGACAGGTCGCCTACGAGCAGTACTTC

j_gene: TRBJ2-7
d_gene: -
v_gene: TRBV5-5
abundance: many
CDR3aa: CASSVMWSYEQYF
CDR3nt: TGTGCCAGCAGCGTTATGTGGTCCTACGAGCAGTACTTC

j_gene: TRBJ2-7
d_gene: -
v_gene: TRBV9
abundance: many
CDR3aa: CASSTSPGEYEQYF
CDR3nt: TGTGCCAGCAGCACATCCCCGGGGGAGTACGAGCAGTACTTC

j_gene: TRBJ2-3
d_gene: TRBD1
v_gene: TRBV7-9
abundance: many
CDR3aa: CASSPLGGSDTQYF
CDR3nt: TGTGCCAGCAGCCCTTTAGGGGGCTCAGATACGCAGTATTTT

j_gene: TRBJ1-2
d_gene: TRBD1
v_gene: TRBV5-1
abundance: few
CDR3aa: CASSLSDRGYGYTF
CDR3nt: TGCGCCAGCAGCTTGTCCGACAGGGGCTATGGCTACACCTTC

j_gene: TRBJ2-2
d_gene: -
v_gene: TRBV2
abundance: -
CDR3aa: CAITRGGRARSTGELFF
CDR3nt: TGTGCCATCACCCGAGGTGGGCGTGCGCGGAGCACCGGGGAGCTGTTTTTT

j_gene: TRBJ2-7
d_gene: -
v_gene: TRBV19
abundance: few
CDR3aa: CASSRGLTGVYEQYF
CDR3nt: TGTGCCAGTAGTCGCGGACTAACGGGAGTGTACGAGCAGTACTTC

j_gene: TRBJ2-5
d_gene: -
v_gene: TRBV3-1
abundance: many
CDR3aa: CASSVSQAGFKETQYF
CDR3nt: TGTGCCAGCAGCGTTTCCCAGGCGGGATTCAAAGAGACCCAGTACTTC

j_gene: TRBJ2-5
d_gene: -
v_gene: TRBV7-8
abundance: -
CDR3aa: CASSSGHPETQYF
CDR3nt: TGTGCCAGCAGCTCGGGACATCCCGAGACCCAGTACTTC

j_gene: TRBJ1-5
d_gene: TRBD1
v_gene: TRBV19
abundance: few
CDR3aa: CASSPGQSNQPRHF
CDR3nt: TGTGCCAGTAGTCCGGGACAGAGTAATCAGCCCCGGCATTTT

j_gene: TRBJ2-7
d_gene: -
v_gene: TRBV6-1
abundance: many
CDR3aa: CASSRGGLSSYEQYF
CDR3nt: TGTGCCAGCAGCCGAGGGGGACTGAGCTCCTACGAGCAGTACTTC

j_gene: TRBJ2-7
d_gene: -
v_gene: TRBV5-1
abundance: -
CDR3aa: CARSFDTTYEQYF
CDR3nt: TGCGCCAGGAGCTTTGACACTACCTACGAGCAGTACTTC

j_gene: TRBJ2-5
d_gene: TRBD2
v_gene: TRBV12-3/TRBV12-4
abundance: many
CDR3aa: CASSSGTSGRVETQYF
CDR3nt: TGTGCCAGCAGTTCAGGGACTAGCGGGAGGGTAGAGACCCAGTACTTC

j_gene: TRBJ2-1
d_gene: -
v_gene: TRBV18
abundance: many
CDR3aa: CASSPGSGRANEQFF
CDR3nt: TGTGCCAGCTCACCAGGGAGCGGGCGAGCCAATGAGCAGTTCTTC

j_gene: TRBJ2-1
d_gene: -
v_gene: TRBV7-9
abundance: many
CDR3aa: CASSRSRTRLNEQFF
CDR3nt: TGTGCCAGCAGCCGCTCTCGAACCAGGCTCAATGAGCAGTTCTTC

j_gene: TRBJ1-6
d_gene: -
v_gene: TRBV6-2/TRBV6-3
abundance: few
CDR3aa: CASTLGWNSPLHF
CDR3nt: TGTGCCAGCACCCTGGGTTGGAATTCACCCCTCCACTTT

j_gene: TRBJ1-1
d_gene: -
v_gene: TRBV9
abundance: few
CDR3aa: CASSNSAQNTEAFF
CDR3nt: TGTGCCAGCAGCAACAGCGCCCAGAACACTGAAGCTTTCTTT

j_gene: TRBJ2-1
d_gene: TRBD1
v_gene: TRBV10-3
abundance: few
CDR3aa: CAIRGTGGYNEQFF
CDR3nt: TGTGCCATCAGGGGGACAGGAGGGTACAATGAGCAGTTCTTC

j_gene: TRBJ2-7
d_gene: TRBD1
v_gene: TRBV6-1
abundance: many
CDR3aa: CASSADRERRITTYEQYF
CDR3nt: TGTGCCAGCAGCGCGGACAGGGAGAGGCGGATCACGACCTACGAGCAGTACTTC

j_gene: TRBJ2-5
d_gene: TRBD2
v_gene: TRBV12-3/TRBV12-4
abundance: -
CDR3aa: CASSFTSGRETQYF
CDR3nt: TGTGCCAGCAGTTTTACTAGCGGGAGAGAGACCCAGTACTTC

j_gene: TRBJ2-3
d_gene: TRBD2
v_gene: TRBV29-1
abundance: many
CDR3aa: CSGLLAGEGTDTQYF
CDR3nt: TGCAGCGGCCTACTAGCGGGGGAGGGCACAGATACGCAGTATTTT

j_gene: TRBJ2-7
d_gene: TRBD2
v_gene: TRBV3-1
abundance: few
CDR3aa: CASSKGLAGGLSYEQYF
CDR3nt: TGTGCCAGCAGTAAGGGACTAGCGGGAGGTTTATCCTACGAGCAGTACTTC

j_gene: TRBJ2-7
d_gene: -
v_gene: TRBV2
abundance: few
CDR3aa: CASSVGLEQYF
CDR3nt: TGTGCCAGCAGTGTTGGTCTCGAGCAGTACTTC

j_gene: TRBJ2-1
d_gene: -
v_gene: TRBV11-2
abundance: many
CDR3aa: CASSLDRYNEQFF
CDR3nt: TGTGCCAGCAGCTTAGACCGGTACAATGAGCAGTTCTTC

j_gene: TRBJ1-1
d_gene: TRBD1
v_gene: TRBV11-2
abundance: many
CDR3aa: CASSLEGARHVAFF
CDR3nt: TGTGCCAGCAGCTTGGAGGGGGCGCGTCATGTAGCTTTCTTT

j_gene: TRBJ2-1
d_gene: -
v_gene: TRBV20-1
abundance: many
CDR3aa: CSASEPHNEQFF
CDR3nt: TGCAGTGCTAGCGAACCCCACAATGAGCAGTTCTTC

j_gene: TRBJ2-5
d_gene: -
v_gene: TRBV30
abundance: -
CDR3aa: CAWSPQTRTQETQYF
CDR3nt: TGTGCCTGGAGCCCTCAGACACGAACCCAAGAGACCCAGTACTTC

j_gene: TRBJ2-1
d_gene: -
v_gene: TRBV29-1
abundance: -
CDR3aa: CSVDEQPNYNEQFF
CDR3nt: TGCAGCGTTGATGAACAGCCCAATTACAATGAGCAGTTCTTC

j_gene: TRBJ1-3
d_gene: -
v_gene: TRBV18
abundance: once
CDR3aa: CASSPWAMAGNTIYF
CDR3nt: TGTGCCAGCTCACCCTGGGCTATGGCTGGAAACACCATATATTTT

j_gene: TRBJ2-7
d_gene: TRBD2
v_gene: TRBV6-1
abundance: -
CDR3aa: CASGFSGRDEQYF
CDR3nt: TGTGCCAGCGGCTTCAGCGGGAGGGACGAGCAGTACTTC

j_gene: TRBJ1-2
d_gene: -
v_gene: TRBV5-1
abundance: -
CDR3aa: CASNLLGSSSGYTF
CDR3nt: TGCGCCAGCAACCTGCTTGGAAGCAGTTCTGGCTACACCTTC

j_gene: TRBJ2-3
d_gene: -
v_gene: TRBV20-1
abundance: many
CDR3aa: CSASLGGGTDTQYF
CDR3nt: TGCAGTGCCTCACTAGGAGGGGGCACAGATACGCAGTATTTT

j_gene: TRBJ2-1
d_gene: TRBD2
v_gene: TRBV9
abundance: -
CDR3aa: CASTHLTSGLYNEQFF
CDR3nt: TGTGCCAGCACCCACCTCACTAGCGGGTTATACAATGAGCAGTTCTTC

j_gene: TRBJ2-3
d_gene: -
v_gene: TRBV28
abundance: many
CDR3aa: CASKVGPSTDTQYF
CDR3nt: TGTGCCAGCAAAGTAGGTCCTAGCACAGATACGCAGTATTTT

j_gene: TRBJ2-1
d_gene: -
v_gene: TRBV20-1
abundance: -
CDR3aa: CSARDPYSSYNGQFF
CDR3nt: TGCAGTGCTAGAGATCCCTACAGCTCCTACAATGGGCAGTTCTTC

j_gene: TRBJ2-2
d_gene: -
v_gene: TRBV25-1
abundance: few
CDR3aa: CASSVTGGRELFF
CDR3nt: TGTGCCAGCAGTGTGACAGGAGGCCGGGAGCTGTTTTTT

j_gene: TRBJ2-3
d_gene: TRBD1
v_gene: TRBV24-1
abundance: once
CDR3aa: CATSDGQGAELDF
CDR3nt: TGTGCCACCAGTGATGGGCAGGGGGCGGAACTGGATTTT

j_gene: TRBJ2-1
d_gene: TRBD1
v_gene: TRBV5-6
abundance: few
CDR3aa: CASSLQGAGYNEQFF
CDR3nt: TGTGCCAGCAGCTTACAGGGGGCCGGCTACAATGAGCAGTTCTTC

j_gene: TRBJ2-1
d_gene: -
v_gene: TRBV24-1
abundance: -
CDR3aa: CATGGGRGRTYNEQFF
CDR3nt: TGTGCCACCGGAGGGGGTAGAGGACGCACCTACAATGAGCAGTTCTTC

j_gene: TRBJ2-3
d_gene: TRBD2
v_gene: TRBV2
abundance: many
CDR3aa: CASSVQREGTDDKDTQYF
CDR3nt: TGTGCCAGCAGTGTACAGCGGGAGGGCACGGACGATAAAGATACGCAGTATTTT

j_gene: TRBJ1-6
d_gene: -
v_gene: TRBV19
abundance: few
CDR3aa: CASSILGDRRDNSPLHF
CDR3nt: TGTGCCAGTAGTATTTTGGGCGACCGCCGAGATAATTCACCCCTCCACTTT

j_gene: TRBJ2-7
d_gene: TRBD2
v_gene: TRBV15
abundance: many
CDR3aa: CATSRTSGSSYEQYF
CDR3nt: TGTGCCACCAGCAGGACTAGCGGAAGCTCCTACGAGCAGTACTTC